The clone carrying this T cell receptor (beta chain) appeared many times. Its antigen is still unknown. Quantitative 5'-RACE with molecular barcodes was used to make the TCR beta libraries. TCRdb re-analysed the 5' RACE reads in MiXCR, keeping a single row per CDR3 protein. The sample consists of around 490,000 distinct CDR3 sequences, approximately 5.3% of them appearing once. V gave up 9 bases and J gave up 0 bases, with 19 bases separating them. CDR1 is SGHNT, CDR2 YYREEE, per germline (reference sequence). This CDR3 spans 15 amino acids. These data are taken from a study of CD8 T cells in ankylosing spondylitis. Findings and caveats of the study: Within ankylosing spondylitis blood, a TCR beta motif made up of seven to nine highly homologous variants appeared to be characteristic. Disease-linked clones, CD8+, were relatively rare in peripheral blood. Prior literature has documented some motif variants in synovial fluid and blood from reactive arthritis. Clones linked to disease were reported to show significant enrichment in matched ankylosing spondylitis synovial fluid.

The material sequenced was blood, either unsorted or a sorted T cell fraction (not recorded which). This chain connects TRBV5-4 to TRBJ2-7, with unresolved D. This TCR was recovered from a male donor with ankylosing spondylitis. The CDR3 DNA reads as TGTGCCACCCAAGGGAACAGATTTAACTCCTACGAGCAGTACTTC. Translating gives CATQGNRFNSYEQYF.